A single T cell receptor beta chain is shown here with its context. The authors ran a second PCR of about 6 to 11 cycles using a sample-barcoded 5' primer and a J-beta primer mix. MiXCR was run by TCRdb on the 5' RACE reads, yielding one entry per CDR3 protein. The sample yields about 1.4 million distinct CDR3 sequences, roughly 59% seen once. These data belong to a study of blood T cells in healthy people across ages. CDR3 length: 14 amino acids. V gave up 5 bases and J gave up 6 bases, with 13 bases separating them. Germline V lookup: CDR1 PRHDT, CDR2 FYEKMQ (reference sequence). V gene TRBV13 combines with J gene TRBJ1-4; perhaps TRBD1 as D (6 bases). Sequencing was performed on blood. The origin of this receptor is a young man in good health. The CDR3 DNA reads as TGTGCCAGCAGCCCGAGGGGGACCTATGAAAAACTGTTTTTT. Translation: CASSPRGTYEKLFF.